The entry that follows covers one TCR beta chain sequence. This clonotype was observed a few times. Its antigen is unknown. No clone much larger than this one lies a single base away; base qualities are absent. The data were obtained in a study of blood T cells in healthy people across ages (dated by TCRdb to 2014 to 2015). General notes on the study: In model experiments, roughly one uniquely barcoded TCR beta cDNA molecule per two T cells was captured by template switching. The study measured age-related changes in TCR beta repertoire diversity using deep sequencing normalized with unique cDNA molecular identifiers. The donors were split into four age groups: young (average around 15 years), middle-aged (nearly 40), aged (about 56) and long-lived (approximately 80). To avoid experimental bias, donors of different ages were distributed randomly across sequencing lanes. For two donors (one aged 18 to 29 and one aged 80 or older), the study analyzed two additional independent replicas of 1 million unique cDNA reads from the same blood draw. What the work shows at the level of the full study, not this receptor alone: The CMV infection status of donors was not known, potentially confounding age-related changes in expanded clonotypes. Estimates of total diversity based on one million sequenced T cells were regarded as lower bounds and as underestimates. Observed TCR beta diversity per million T cells fell roughly linearly with age, and a significant reduction was already apparent by age roughly 41. Compared with the aged group, the long-lived group had more naive CD4+ T cells, fewer expanded clones and increased TCR diversity, a pattern suggesting age selection. Since profiling was done on bulk unsorted PBMCs, naive and antigen-experienced compartments could not be conclusively compared. Observed TCR beta diversity correlated strongly with the percentage of naive T cells measured by flow cytometry.

The library was obtained by 5' RACE. Instrument on record: Illumina HiSeq 2500. A second PCR of 7 to 11 cycles was performed with a sample-barcoded 5' primer and a J-beta primer mix. Each TCR beta cDNA molecule received a unique molecular identifier from a template-switch 5' adaptor carrying 12 random nucleotides. At least 2.5 million CDR3-containing paired-end reads were obtained from each sample. First-strand cDNA synthesis was performed from all RNA using the Mint cDNA synthesis kit, with priming by a TRBC-specific oligonucleotide. Following uracil-DNA glycosylase treatment, all cDNA underwent a first 18-cycle PCR with the universal primers M1SS and BC2_uni_R. As for how the authors treated the data: Normalization of each sample was performed by random selection of 1 million high-quality reads, each carrying a distinct molecular identifier. Instead of being binned into consensus sequences, reads that shared molecular identifiers were thrown out. MiTCR, with a Q25 quality threshold and the strictest error-elimination algorithm, was used for CDR3 identification, clonotype clustering and error correction. A nonparametric unseen species model with Euler transformation was used to estimate lower-bound total TCR beta diversity. Using fastp at Q25 and MiXCR, TCRdb reprocessed the public reads and kept productive beta chains. Every entry covers one CDR3 protein and lists the most common genes and DNA from its rows. TCRdb's processing, not the authors', yielded these V and J calls. Within this sample are 1.4 million to 1.5 million distinct CDR3 sequences, with approximately 40% of them counted one time only. The top ten hold roughly 8.2% of the sample.

For CDR1 and CDR2, the germline V gene lists ENHRY and SYGVKD. Inclusive of the bounding cysteine and phenylalanine, the CDR3 is 15 residues long. Just CDR3 DNA is preserved here, 45 bases in frame from base 1. V trim: 6 bases; J trim: 5 bases; unmatched bases: 6. The roughly 38 donors, aged about 6 to 100 years, were systemically healthy Caucasian individuals from Russia. About 10 milliliters of peripheral blood were collected from each donor into EDTA-treated Vacutainer tubes. Ficoll-Paque density-gradient centrifugation was used to isolate PBMCs, with at least 6 million per sample. Trizol reagent was used to extract total RNA from the PBMCs, yielding at least 6 micrograms per sample. Naive CD45RAhigh/CD27high T cell percentages were measured by flow cytometry on a PBMC aliquot from every donor.

The source material was blood. Recombination joined TRBV10-3 with TRBJ2-3, with 12 bases in between that match TRBD2. This clonotype was obtained from a young woman in good health. The DNA sequence reads TGTGCCATCAGCTCTAGCGGGGGGGCAGGAGATACGCAGTATTTT. Its amino acids are CAISSSGGAGDTQYF.